These 14 T cell receptor beta chains came from one sample sequenced in a study of monozygotic twins with inflammatory bowel disease. TCRdb reprocessed the 5' RACE reads and reports one entry per CDR3 protein, with no DNA. With about 160,000 distinct CDR3 sequences in the sample, the ten largest clones hold roughly 7%. The sample was blood. These receptors all stem from a human donor with ulcerative colitis or Crohn's disease, or a healthy co-twin of an affected twin (not recorded which).

Here the CDR3 reads CASSRLAGGGETQYF. The rearrangement joins TRBV14 to TRBJ2-5; absent DNA, TCRdb's TRBD2 call cannot be checked. The CDR3 sequence is 15 residues long. CDR1 SGHDN and CDR2 FVKESK come from the germline V gene.

The chain combines TRBV18 with TRBJ2-2; the D gene TCRdb calls, TRBD2, cannot be checked with no DNA. The germline CDR1 and CDR2 sequences are KGHSH and LQKENI. There are 18 residues in the CDR3. The chain's CDR3 is CASSQTGLAGMNTGELFF.

The chain joins TRBV29-1 to TRBJ2-2; the TCRdb D gene call, TRBD1, has no DNA to confirm it. The CDR3 has 13 amino acids. CDR1 is SQVTM, CDR2 ANQGSEA, per germline. Here the CDR3 reads CSVQRGNTGELFF.

The V call is TRBV3-1, the J call TRBJ2-7. The germline V gene has CDR1 LGHDT and CDR2 YNNKEL (reference sequence). This CDR3 comprises 14 residues. The CDR3 is CASSQDHSSYEQYF.

The chain is built from TRBV5-4 and TRBJ2-7. The germline gives CDR1 SGHNT, CDR2 YYREEE (reference sequence). The CDR3 spans 14 residues. Here the CDR3 reads CASSFAGSTYEQYF.

The V gene is TRBV7-9, the J gene TRBJ1-5; without DNA, the TCRdb call of TRBD1 cannot be checked. This CDR3 comprises 14 residues. The germline CDR1 and CDR2 sequences are SEHNR and FQNEAQ (reference sequence). The CDR3 region is CASTRGGGNQPQHF.

The chain has TRBV5-6 and TRBJ2-7. The V gene's germline CDR1 is SGHDT and CDR2 YYEEEE. There are 13 residues in the CDR3. This chain's CDR3 is CASSFWGFREQYF.

The chain links TRBV7-9 to TRBJ1-5; lacking DNA, the TRBD1 call made by TCRdb goes unchecked. CDR1 and CDR2 from the germline V gene are SEHNR and FQNEAQ (reference sequence). This CDR3 has 15 residues. CDR3 loop: CASSNRQGVLQPQHF.

V gene TRBV5-1 combines with J gene TRBJ2-7; the TCRdb D gene call, TRBD1, has no DNA to confirm it. The CDR3 totals 14 residues. From germline, CDR1 is SGHRS and CDR2 YFSETQ. CDR3 protein: CASSFLGHSYEQYF.

The chain employs TRBV20-1 and TRBJ1-6; the D gene TCRdb calls, TRBD1, cannot be checked with no DNA. There are 13 residues in the CDR3. Germline lookup yields CDR1 DFQATT and CDR2 SNEGSKA (reference sequence). CDR3 loop: CSAKKGVDSPLHF.

The chain recombines TRBV6-5 with TRBJ2-1; TCRdb's D call of TRBD1 is untestable without DNA. Looked up from germline, CDR1 is MNHEY and CDR2 is SVGAGI. The CDR3 extends over 16 amino acids. The CDR3 protein is CASSSGTGVGVNEQFF.

This chain connects TRBV7-9 to TRBJ2-2. The CDR3 runs to 12 residues. Germline CDR1 is SEHNR and CDR2 is FQNEAQ (reference sequence). The CDR3 is CASTQLTGELFF.

J is TRBJ2-2 and V is TRBV9; the D call from TCRdb, TRBD2, cannot be confirmed without DNA. The CDR3 consists of 19 residues. Germline V gene lookup returns CDR1 SGDLS and CDR2 YYNGEE. The CDR3 region is CASSVSTSGSHRGIGELFF.

V gene TRBV7-2 combines with J gene TRBJ1-1; TCRdb proposes TRBD1, but this gene call is untestable without DNA. In germline, CDR1 is SGHTA, CDR2 FQGNSA. The length of the CDR3 is 17 residues. Here the CDR3 reads CASSLAPLSNRPHEAFF.